A selection of T cell receptor beta chains follows, all from one sample in a study of technical replicates of blood from several donors. The data were produced by immunoSEQ multiplex PCR, yet TCRdb's version contains in-frame clones alone and is incomplete. The table has 70,000 to 85,000 clones, about 90% seen once. Material for sequencing was T cells isolated from PBMCs. The origin of the receptors is a human donor in good health. CDR3s include the opening cysteine and the closing phenylalanine or tryptophan. Fields, in order: D gene, clone size, J gene, V gene, CDR3 protein, CDR3 DNA. D genes are given only for firm matches. Some rows mark clone size as missing; the rest say once, few, many or name a class of expanded clone.

D gene: TRBD2
clone size: -
J gene: TRBJ2-7
V gene: TRBV7-9
CDR3 protein: CASSSGLAGEISHEQYF
CDR3 DNA: TGTGCCAGCAGCTCGGGACTAGCGGGAGAAATCTCCCACGAGCAGTACTTC

D gene: TRBD2
clone size: -
J gene: TRBJ2-1
V gene: TRBV7-3
CDR3 protein: CASSLNRAGARNEQFF
CDR3 DNA: TGTGCCAGCAGCTTAAATAGAGCGGGGGCTCGGAATGAGCAGTTCTTC

D gene: -
clone size: -
J gene: TRBJ1-2
V gene: TRBV25-1
CDR3 protein: CASSEVGSSLLGYTF
CDR3 DNA: TGTGCCAGCAGTGAAGTGGGCAGCTCCCTTTTAGGCTACACCTTC

D gene: -
clone size: -
J gene: TRBJ2-7
V gene: TRBV5-1
CDR3 protein: CASSLAGNYEQYF
CDR3 DNA: TGCGCCAGCAGCCTGGCGGGGAACTACGAGCAGTACTTC

D gene: -
clone size: -
J gene: TRBJ2-3
V gene: TRBV5-4
CDR3 protein: CASSTGSQTDTQYF
CDR3 DNA: TGTGCCAGCAGCACAGGGTCTCAGACAGATACGCAGTATTTT

D gene: TRBD1
clone size: -
J gene: TRBJ1-4
V gene: TRBV6-5
CDR3 protein: CASSYVKGAEKLFF
CDR3 DNA: TGTGCCAGCAGTTACGTGAAGGGGGCTGAAAAACTGTTTTTT

D gene: -
clone size: -
J gene: TRBJ1-1
V gene: TRBV4-1
CDR3 protein: CASSRGGTTEAFF
CDR3 DNA: TGCGCCAGCAGCCGGGGGGGGACCACTGAAGCTTTCTTT

D gene: -
clone size: -
J gene: TRBJ2-7
V gene: TRBV7-7
CDR3 protein: CASSLYSGYEQYF
CDR3 DNA: TGTGCTAGCAGCTTGTATAGCGGCTACGAGCAGTACTTC

D gene: TRBD1
clone size: -
J gene: TRBJ2-7
V gene: TRBV4-1
CDR3 protein: CASSHPGTVSEQYF
CDR3 DNA: TGCGCCAGCAGCCACCCCGGGACAGTGTCCGAGCAGTACTTC

D gene: TRBD2
clone size: -
J gene: TRBJ2-1
V gene: TRBV11-2
CDR3 protein: CASSLYTSVHEQFF
CDR3 DNA: TGTGCCAGCAGCTTATATACTAGCGTACATGAGCAGTTCTTC

D gene: TRBD2
clone size: -
J gene: TRBJ2-1
V gene: TRBV19
CDR3 protein: CASSLGLAGGQNEQFF
CDR3 DNA: TGTGCCAGTAGTCTCGGACTAGCGGGAGGGCAGAATGAGCAGTTCTTC

D gene: TRBD2
clone size: -
J gene: TRBJ2-1
V gene: TRBV4-1
CDR3 protein: CASSQDVISGSVNEQFF
CDR3 DNA: TGCGCCAGCAGCCAAGATGTTATAAGCGGGAGCGTCAATGAGCAGTTCTTC

D gene: -
clone size: -
J gene: TRBJ2-1
V gene: TRBV7-9
CDR3 protein: CASSMTSDEQFF
CDR3 DNA: TGTGCCAGCAGCATGACTAGTGATGAGCAGTTCTTC

D gene: -
clone size: -
J gene: TRBJ2-3
V gene: TRBV9
CDR3 protein: CASSVDAGSSTDTQYF
CDR3 DNA: TGTGCCAGCAGCGTAGATGCGGGCTCTAGCACAGATACGCAGTATTTT

D gene: TRBD2
clone size: -
J gene: TRBJ2-7
V gene: TRBV27
CDR3 protein: CASSYKGLAGVPYEQYF
CDR3 DNA: TGTGCCAGCAGTTATAAGGGACTAGCGGGAGTCCCCTACGAGCAGTACTTC

D gene: -
clone size: once
J gene: TRBJ1-3
V gene: TRBV30
CDR3 protein: CAWSVPWRGFSSGNTIYF
CDR3 DNA: TGTGCCTGGAGTGTACCATGGAGGGGTTTCTCCTCTGGAAACACCATATATTTT

D gene: -
clone size: -
J gene: TRBJ1-2
V gene: TRBV15
CDR3 protein: CATSAQRGGYGYTF
CDR3 DNA: TGTGCCACCAGCGCACAAAGGGGCGGCTATGGCTACACCTTC

D gene: -
clone size: -
J gene: TRBJ2-3
V gene: TRBV5-5
CDR3 protein: CASRLPVYSKYTQYF
CDR3 DNA: TGTGCCAGCAGGTTACCGGTCTACTCTAAATATACGCAGTATTTT

D gene: -
clone size: -
J gene: TRBJ2-7
V gene: TRBV11-3
CDR3 protein: CASSSRWDKSYEQYF
CDR3 DNA: TGTGCCAGCAGCTCTAGGTGGGACAAATCCTACGAGCAGTACTTC

D gene: TRBD2
clone size: -
J gene: TRBJ2-3
V gene: TRBV27
CDR3 protein: CASSWGLAGVTDTQYF
CDR3 DNA: TGTGCCAGCAGCTGGGGACTAGCGGGAGTTACAGATACGCAGTATTTT

D gene: TRBD2
clone size: -
J gene: TRBJ2-1
V gene: TRBV4-1
CDR3 protein: CASSQEGGWTSDYNEQFF
CDR3 DNA: TGCGCCAGCAGCCAAGAAGGGGGCTGGACTAGCGACTACAATGAGCAGTTCTTC

D gene: -
clone size: -
J gene: TRBJ1-5
V gene: TRBV10-2
CDR3 protein: CASSGEGYNQPQHF
CDR3 DNA: TGCGCCAGCAGTGGAGAGGGCTACAATCAGCCCCAGCATTTT

D gene: -
clone size: few
J gene: TRBJ1-1
V gene: TRBV18
CDR3 protein: CASSPSPFGEVDSEAFF
CDR3 DNA: TGTGCCAGCTCACCAAGCCCCTTTGGGGAGGTCGACTCTGAAGCTTTCTTT

D gene: TRBD2
clone size: -
J gene: TRBJ2-7
V gene: TRBV6-6
CDR3 protein: CASSYSGGPYEQYF
CDR3 DNA: TGTGCCAGCAGTTATAGCGGGGGACCCTACGAGCAGTACTTC

D gene: -
clone size: once
J gene: TRBJ2-5
V gene: TRBV29-1
CDR3 protein: CSGRGGSALETQYF
CDR3 DNA: TGCAGCGGACGCGGTGGGAGCGCCCTAGAGACCCAGTACTTC

D gene: TRBD1
clone size: -
J gene: TRBJ1-6
V gene: TRBV27
CDR3 protein: CASSLGQAPSSYNSPLHF
CDR3 DNA: TGTGCCAGCAGTCTCGGACAGGCACCTAGCTCCTATAATTCACCCCTCCACTTT

D gene: -
clone size: once
J gene: TRBJ2-2
V gene: TRBV7-7
CDR3 protein: CASSLVRGYDTGELFF
CDR3 DNA: TGTGCTAGCAGCTTAGTTCGAGGTTACGACACCGGGGAGCTGTTTTTT

D gene: -
clone size: -
J gene: TRBJ2-7
V gene: TRBV7-2
CDR3 protein: CASSSLANSNEQYF
CDR3 DNA: TGTGCCAGCAGCAGCCTAGCGAACTCTAACGAGCAGTACTTC

D gene: -
clone size: -
J gene: TRBJ1-2
V gene: TRBV16
CDR3 protein: CASSQSREDHGGYTF
CDR3 DNA: TGTGCCAGCAGCCAATCTAGGGAGGATCACGGAGGCTACACCTTC

D gene: -
clone size: few
J gene: TRBJ1-2
V gene: TRBV9
CDR3 protein: CASSHPRESPNYGYTF
CDR3 DNA: TGTGCCAGCAGCCATCCACGGGAGAGCCCTAACTATGGCTACACCTTC

D gene: -
clone size: -
J gene: TRBJ2-7
V gene: TRBV11-3
CDR3 protein: CASSLDNMGVGYEQYF
CDR3 DNA: TGTGCCAGCAGCTTAGATAATATGGGAGTGGGCTACGAGCAGTACTTC

D gene: TRBD1
clone size: -
J gene: TRBJ1-4
V gene: TRBV9
CDR3 protein: CASSEQGIANEKLFF
CDR3 DNA: TGTGCCAGCAGTGAACAGGGGATAGCTAATGAAAAACTGTTTTTT

D gene: -
clone size: -
J gene: TRBJ2-1
V gene: TRBV9
CDR3 protein: CASSAGIYNEQFF
CDR3 DNA: TGTGCCAGCAGCGCCGGGATCTACAATGAGCAGTTCTTC

D gene: TRBD1
clone size: -
J gene: TRBJ2-1
V gene: TRBV7-9
CDR3 protein: CATTGRNYNEQFF
CDR3 DNA: TGTGCAACGACAGGGAGAAATTACAATGAGCAGTTCTTC

D gene: -
clone size: -
J gene: TRBJ1-4
V gene: TRBV27
CDR3 protein: CASSSQGHVEKLFF
CDR3 DNA: TGTGCCAGCAGTTCACAGGGCCACGTTGAAAAACTGTTTTTT

D gene: -
clone size: once
J gene: TRBJ1-3
V gene: TRBV5-4
CDR3 protein: CAFHSSGNTIYF
CDR3 DNA: TGTGCCTTTCACAGCTCTGGAAACACCATATATTTT

D gene: TRBD1
clone size: -
J gene: TRBJ1-2
V gene: TRBV28
CDR3 protein: CASSRQGEYGYTF
CDR3 DNA: TGTGCCAGCAGCAGACAGGGGGAATATGGCTACACCTTC

D gene: TRBD1
clone size: -
J gene: TRBJ1-1
V gene: TRBV18
CDR3 protein: CASSATGDTEAFF
CDR3 DNA: TGTGCCAGCTCAGCCACAGGGGACACTGAAGCTTTCTTT

D gene: TRBD2
clone size: -
J gene: TRBJ2-6
V gene: TRBV14
CDR3 protein: CASSQDLSGLYSGANVLTF
CDR3 DNA: TGTGCCAGCAGCCAAGATCTTAGCGGGCTCTATTCTGGGGCCAACGTCCTGACTTTC

D gene: -
clone size: -
J gene: TRBJ2-2
V gene: TRBV19
CDR3 protein: CASSIGVGNTGELFF
CDR3 DNA: TGTGCCAGTAGTATAGGTGTCGGGAACACCGGGGAGCTGTTTTTT

D gene: -
clone size: -
J gene: TRBJ2-4
V gene: TRBV29-1
CDR3 protein: CSVGGAKNIQYF
CDR3 DNA: TGCAGCGTTGGAGGAGCCAAAAACATTCAGTACTTC

D gene: TRBD2
clone size: -
J gene: TRBJ2-1
V gene: TRBV7-3
CDR3 protein: CASSRKGTSGALSSYNEQFF
CDR3 DNA: TGTGCCAGCAGCCGAAAAGGGACTAGCGGAGCCCTAAGCTCCTACAATGAGCAGTTCTTC

D gene: TRBD2
clone size: -
J gene: TRBJ2-3
V gene: TRBV7-9
CDR3 protein: CASSLVAGFLDTQYF
CDR3 DNA: TGTGCCAGCAGCTTAGTAGCGGGTTTTTTAGATACGCAGTATTTT

D gene: TRBD2
clone size: once
J gene: TRBJ2-1
V gene: TRBV19
CDR3 protein: CASSIQAGVGDEQFF
CDR3 DNA: TGTGCCAGTAGTATCCAAGCGGGAGTTGGCGATGAGCAGTTCTTC

D gene: -
clone size: -
J gene: TRBJ2-7
V gene: TRBV27
CDR3 protein: CASSPDRVIEQYF
CDR3 DNA: TGTGCCAGCAGTCCCGACAGAGTTATAGAGCAGTACTTC

D gene: -
clone size: -
J gene: TRBJ1-4
V gene: TRBV10-3
CDR3 protein: CAIRRESGEKLFF
CDR3 DNA: TGTGCCATCAGGCGGGAGTCTGGGGAAAAACTGTTTTTT

D gene: TRBD2
clone size: -
J gene: TRBJ2-2
V gene: TRBV9
CDR3 protein: CASSFTSGGSGGELFF
CDR3 DNA: TGTGCCAGCAGCTTCACTAGCGGGGGGTCCGGCGGGGAGCTGTTTTTT

D gene: -
clone size: -
J gene: TRBJ1-1
V gene: TRBV5-8
CDR3 protein: CASSLLTGLTEAFF
CDR3 DNA: TGTGCCAGCAGCTTGCTCACAGGGTTGACTGAAGCTTTCTTT

D gene: -
clone size: few
J gene: TRBJ1-5
V gene: TRBV2
CDR3 protein: CASREGQPQHF
CDR3 DNA: TGTGCCAGCAGGGAGGGGCAGCCCCAGCATTTT

D gene: -
clone size: -
J gene: TRBJ1-2
V gene: TRBV28
CDR3 protein: CASSLTQGGGYTF
CDR3 DNA: TGTGCCAGCAGTTTAACACAGGGTGGTGGCTACACCTTC

D gene: -
clone size: -
J gene: TRBJ2-7
V gene: TRBV4-1
CDR3 protein: CASSQRHSSYEQYF
CDR3 DNA: TGCGCCAGCAGCCAAAGACATAGCTCCTACGAGCAGTACTTC

D gene: -
clone size: -
J gene: TRBJ2-7
V gene: TRBV7-9
CDR3 protein: CASSFGQANYEQYF
CDR3 DNA: TGTGCCAGCAGCTTTGGGCAGGCCAACTACGAGCAGTACTTC

D gene: TRBD2
clone size: -
J gene: TRBJ2-3
V gene: TRBV13
CDR3 protein: CASSPRLAGVDTQYF
CDR3 DNA: TGTGCCAGCAGTCCGAGACTAGCGGGAGTAGATACGCAGTATTTT

D gene: -
clone size: -
J gene: TRBJ2-3
V gene: TRBV7-9
CDR3 protein: CASSFARDRQYF
CDR3 DNA: TGTGCCAGCAGCTTTGCCAGGGATAGGCAGTATTTT

D gene: TRBD2
clone size: -
J gene: TRBJ2-3
V gene: TRBV9
CDR3 protein: CASSELLAGGTDTQYF
CDR3 DNA: TGTGCCAGCAGCGAATTACTAGCGGGAGGAACAGATACGCAGTATTTT

D gene: TRBD1
clone size: few
J gene: TRBJ2-3
V gene: TRBV11-3
CDR3 protein: CASRGQGRTDTQYF
CDR3 DNA: TGTGCCAGCAGAGGACAGGGGAGAACAGATACGCAGTATTTT

D gene: -
clone size: once
J gene: TRBJ1-1
V gene: TRBV29-1
CDR3 protein: CSGSANVQNTEAFF
CDR3 DNA: TGCAGCGGTAGCGCCAACGTGCAGAACACTGAAGCTTTCTTT

D gene: -
clone size: -
J gene: TRBJ2-6
V gene: TRBV9
CDR3 protein: CASSGTVSGANVLTF
CDR3 DNA: TGTGCCAGCAGCGGGACAGTCTCTGGGGCCAACGTCCTGACTTTC